The 27 T cell receptor beta chains below were found in one sample sequenced in a study of shared clonotypes between healthy human individuals. The repertoire was sequenced with immunoSEQ multiplex PCR; TCRdb's copy has only in-frame clones and lacks some. Altogether roughly 1,100,000 clones are present, about 76% being singletons, with the ten largest covering approximately 1.5%. Specimen: memory CD4+ T cells sorted from blood. Specified subset: CD45RA-negative fraction. The origin of the receptors is a man between 18 and 29 years old in good health.

The CDR3 DNA reads as TGTGCCACCTCAACCGGCACGGCAGATACGCAGTATTTT. Its protein is CATSTGTADTQYF. The rearrangement links TRBV10-3 to TRBJ2-3; D gene uncertain. The germline V and J ends were trimmed by 10 bases and 4 bases, with 15 bases remaining between them. CDR1 is ENHRY and CDR2 is SYGVKD in the germline V gene. The CDR3 is 13 residues long.

The chain joins TRBV4-1 to TRBJ1-4, with D unclear. The ends were cut back, 1 base at V and 6 bases at J, with 15 bases in the middle. Germline CDR1 MGHRA, CDR2 YSYEKL. The CDR3 consists of 16 residues. The CDR3 reads CASSQANSLSDEKLFF. CDR3 in DNA: TGCGCCAGCAGCCAAGCTAACAGTTTGTCGGATGAAAAACTGTTTTTT.

The sample holds a few counts of this clone. The rearrangement joins TRBV28 to TRBJ1-6, with D unresolved. From germline, CDR1 is MDHEN and CDR2 SYDVKM. Trimming stripped 6 bases from V and 8 bases from J, with 14 bases between. The CDR3 covers 14 residues. CDR3 in DNA: TGTGCCAGCAGCCCCTCTCAGACGGATTCACCCCTCCACTTT. Its protein is CASSPSQTDSPLHF.

The chain carries TRBV7-2 and TRBJ1-1; D not resolved. The CDR3 runs to 14 residues. V lost 5 bases, J lost 2 bases, and 12 bases lay in between. Germline-derived CDR1 and CDR2 are SGHTA and FQGNSA. The CDR3 DNA reads as TGTGCCAGCAGCGGTAGAGCCCTTAACACTGAAGCTTTCTTT. It translates to CASSGRALNTEAFF.

The chain employs TRBV27 and TRBJ1-1; maybe TRBD1 (6 bases). The CDR3 is 14 residues long. The germline gives CDR1 MNHEY, CDR2 SMNVEV (reference sequence). Trimming took off 2 bases at V and 1 base at J, with 8 bases between the two ends. CDR3 nucleotide sequence: TGTGCCAGCAGTTTAAACAGGGCGAACACTGAAGCTTTCTTT. Its protein is CASSLNRANTEAFF.

This clone came up a few times. The chain combines TRBV11-2 with TRBJ2-7, with D possibly TRBD1 on 6 matching bases. The germline CDR1 and CDR2 sequences are SGHAT and FQNNGV. The CDR3 runs to 16 residues. The ends were cut back, 5 bases at V and 2 bases at J, with 19 bases in the middle. The CDR3, as DNA: TGTGCCAGCAGCCCCGTCCAGGGGCGCAGACCCTACGAGCAGTACTTC. This sequence encodes CASSPVQGRRPYEQYF.

V is TRBV20-1 and J is TRBJ2-7, with a tentative D call TRBD2 (5 bases). The CDR3 runs to 11 residues. Looked up from germline, CDR1 is DFQATT and CDR2 is SNEGSKA (reference sequence). Trimming pared 3 bases from V and 12 bases from J, leaving 15 bases between. CDR3 coding DNA: TGCAGTGCTAGTCGGGCCGGGGAAACGTACTTC. Amino acids: CSASRAGETYF.

The chain recombines TRBV19 with TRBJ1-6, with TRBD1 matching 7 bases. CDR1 is LNHDA, CDR2 SQIVND, per germline (reference sequence). The CDR3 has 13 amino acids. The trim removed 7 bases at V and 13 bases at J, leaving 10 bases unmatched. The CDR3 reads CASTEIQGNPLHF. In DNA, the CDR3 is TGTGCCAGTACCGAAATACAGGGGAATCCCCTCCACTTT.

The chain employs TRBV10-3 and TRBJ1-4; 8 nucleotides align to TRBD1. The CDR3 totals 14 residues. Trimming cost V 11 bases and J 8 bases; bases outside gene matches: 13. Germline lookup yields CDR1 ENHRY and CDR2 SYGVKD. The CDR3 loop reads CAVRPQGAREKLFF. CDR3 coding DNA: TGTGCCGTGAGGCCCCAGGGGGCGCGGGAAAAACTGTTTTTT.

The chain has TRBV30 and TRBJ2-5, with D unresolved. V lost 4 bases and J lost 0, with 6 bases in between. This CDR3 is 12 amino acids long. CDR1 GTSNPN and CDR2 SVGIG come from the germline V gene (reference sequence). In DNA form, the CDR3 reads TGTGCCTGGACCACCTACCAAGAGACCCAGTACTTC. Encoded protein: CAWTTYQETQYF.

This chain joins TRBV6-1 and TRBJ2-7; a possible D gene is TRBD1 (5 bases). The CDR3 runs to 13 residues. Germline V gene data show CDR1 as MNHNS and CDR2 as SASEGT. Trimming removed 4 bases at V and 4 bases at J, with 11 bases between. Here the CDR3 reads CASSGRVGYEQYF. For the CDR3, the DNA is TGTGCCAGCAGTGGCAGGGTCGGTTACGAGCAGTACTTC.

Details on this clone: Within the sample, other DNA sequences also encode this same CDR3. This chain uses TRBV6-4 with TRBJ2-6; unclear D gene. The CDR3 length is 15 residues. V lost 0 bases, J lost 0 bases, and 3 bases lay in between. Germline loops: CDR1 MRHNA, CDR2 SNTAGT. The CDR3 DNA follows: TGTGCCAGCAGTGACTCGGGCTCTGGGGCCAACGTCCTGACTTTC. This encodes CASSDSGSGANVLTF.

The chain couples TRBV6-6 to TRBJ2-7; no clear D. Looked up from germline, CDR1 is MNHNY and CDR2 is SVGAGI (reference sequence). The V and J ends lost 6 bases and 0 bases respectively, with 12 bases between them. This CDR3 is 14 amino acids long. Written as DNA, the CDR3 is TGTGCCAGCAGAACGGGCCTAAGCTCCTACGAGCAGTACTTC. Translating gives CASRTGLSSYEQYF.

The count of this clone is one. The chain is built from TRBV5-1 and TRBJ2-2; D not resolved. V was pared by 4 bases and J by 4 bases, with 11 bases between. Germline lookup yields CDR1 SGHRS and CDR2 YFSETQ. The CDR3 runs to 14 residues. The CDR3 sequence is CASSPTASTGELFF. Here the CDR3 DNA reads TGCGCCAGCAGCCCAACAGCTTCCACCGGGGAGCTGTTTTTT.

The rearrangement uses TRBV2 and TRBJ2-1, with 8 bases lining up with TRBD2. Per germline, CDR1 SNHLY and CDR2 FYNNEI. This CDR3 comprises 14 residues. V was clipped by 4 bases and J by 9 bases; unmatched bases: 8. The DNA for the CDR3 is TGTGCCAGCAGTGGCTTTAGCGGGGCTGGTGAGCAGTTCTTC. Amino acids: CASSGFSGAGEQFF.

This clone was observed a few times. This rearrangement joins TRBV2 to TRBJ1-5, with 9 positions matching TRBD1. Unmatched junction bases numbered 6, after V lost 5 bases and J lost 4 bases. This CDR3 has 15 residues. Germline V CDR1 and CDR2: SNHLY, FYNNEI. CDR3 sequence (DNA): TGTGCCAGCAGTCCCCGACAGGGGGGGAATCAGCCCCAGCATTTT. Its protein is CASSPRQGGNQPQHF.

This clone was counted once. The chain combines TRBV7-2 with TRBJ2-3, with a tentative D call TRBD2 (5 bases). Germline V lookup: CDR1 SGHTA, CDR2 FQGNSA. Between the trimmed V and J ends, which lost 2 bases and 2 bases, there was a span of 23 bases. There are 19 residues in the CDR3. CDR3 DNA sequence: TGTGCCAGCAGCTTACGAGGGCTAGTAGGGTTCGGGTCCACAGATACGCAGTATTTT. Its protein is CASSLRGLVGFGSTDTQYF. Together with reference TRBV7-2 and TRBJ2-3, the CDR3 gives the full variable domain: GAGVSQSPSNKVTEKGKDVELRCDPISGHTALYWYRQSLGQGLEFLIYFQGNSAPDKSGLPSDRFSAERTGGSVSTLTIQRTQQEDSAVYLCASSLRGLVGFGSTDTQYFGPGTRLTVL.

Comment on this clone: A single base is all that separates this from a far larger clone, so a read error is likely. The same CDR3 also results from other DNA sequences found in this sample. The J gene is TRBJ2-7, the V gene TRBV7-2; no definite D call. Germline CDR1 is SGHTA and CDR2 is FQGNSA. V gave up 1 base and J gave up 3 bases, with 4 bases separating them. The CDR3 runs to 12 residues. CDR3 protein: CASSLGDYEQYF. CDR3 sequence (DNA): TGTGCCAGCAGCTTAGGGGACTACGAGCAGTACTTC.

The chain links TRBV5-1 to TRBJ2-5, with 7 bases fitting TRBD1. V was clipped by 4 bases and J by 1 base; unmatched bases: 7. There are 15 residues in the CDR3. In germline, CDR1 is SGHRS, CDR2 YFSETQ. The DNA of the CDR3 is TGCGCCAGCAGCCAACCGGGACAGTCCCAAGAGACCCAGTACTTC. It encodes CASSQPGQSQETQYF.

This clone was seen a single time. The rearrangement uses TRBV4-3 and TRBJ1-1; tentative D call: TRBD1 (5 bases). Germline-derived CDR1 and CDR2 are LGHNA and YSLEER. This CDR3 has 15 residues. The V and J ends lost 0 bases and 1 base respectively, with 9 bases between them. The CDR3 loop reads CASSQEGTGNTEAFF. CDR3 DNA sequence: TGCGCCAGCAGCCAAGAAGGGACCGGGAACACTGAAGCTTTCTTT.

The chain combines TRBV5-1 with TRBJ2-7; 8 nucleotides align to TRBD1. The CDR3 sequence is 17 residues long. Trimming cost V 4 bases and J 4 bases; bases outside gene matches: 16. The germline V gene has CDR1 SGHRS and CDR2 YFSETQ. Written as DNA, the CDR3 is TGCGCCAGCAGCCTAGAACCCTTAGGACAGGGCTATTACGAGCAGTACTTC. Translation gives CASSLEPLGQGYYEQYF.

The genes are TRBV6-5 and TRBJ1-5, with D possibly TRBD1 on 5 matching bases. CDR1 and CDR2 (germline): MNHEY, SVGAGI. V gave up 5 bases and J gave up 7 bases, with 12 bases separating them. This CDR3 is 13 amino acids long. The CDR3 region is CASSPQRGQPQHF. For the CDR3, the DNA is TGTGCCAGCAGTCCCCAACGGGGGCAGCCCCAGCATTTT.

This sequence joins TRBV5-8 and TRBJ2-3; 8 bases align to TRBD1. The CDR3 runs 16 residues. V was pared by 0 bases and J by 4 bases, with 7 bases of the junction left unmatched. Germline CDR1 SGHTS, CDR2 YDEGEE. In DNA form, the CDR3 reads TGTGCCAGCAGCTTGGGTGCAGGGGGCCGGGCAGATACGCAGTATTTT. It specifies CASSLGAGGRADTQYF.

This chain connects TRBV25-1 to TRBJ1-2, with 9 nucleotides matching TRBD1. Germline values: CDR1 MGHDK, CDR2 SYGVNS. The CDR3 spans 13 residues. In DNA, the CDR3 is TGTGCATGTTCCTCGGGACAGGGACAGGGCTACACCTTC. It specifies CACSSGQGQGYTF.

The chain carries TRBV10-3 and TRBJ2-2, with 15 bases identical to TRBD2. The CDR3 sequence is 15 residues long. Germline V gene lookup returns CDR1 ENHRY and CDR2 SYGVKD. Trimming at V came to 8 bases and at J to 7 bases, leaving 5 bases not matched to a gene. CDR3 DNA sequence: TGTGCCATCTCCGGACTAGCGGGAGGGGGCGGGGAGCTGTTTTTT. Encoded protein: CAISGLAGGGGELFF.

This chain links TRBV2 with TRBJ1-2; D not resolved. Germline V gene data show CDR1 as SNHLY and CDR2 as FYNNEI. V was pared by 8 bases and J by 4 bases, with 17 bases between. The CDR3 is 14 residues long. CDR3 residues: CASSIHGPGYGYTF. Here the CDR3 DNA reads TGTGCCAGCTCGATTCACGGACCAGGCTATGGCTACACCTTC.

The count of this clone is one. V and J are TRBV4-1 and TRBJ2-1; 11 nucleotides agree with TRBD1. This CDR3 has 16 residues. The V and J ends lost 4 bases and 8 bases, in that order; junction bases with no gene match: 10. Germline V gives CDR1 MGHRA, CDR2 YSYEKL. CDR3 in amino acids: CASSLTDRGLKHEQFF. The CDR3 nucleotides are TGCGCCAGCAGCCTCACGGACAGGGGGCTAAAGCATGAGCAGTTCTTC.